This T cell receptor (beta chain) was recovered during a study of human T cells and chemical hapten exposure. From the RACE reads, TCRdb called clonotypes with MiXCR, one entry per CDR3 protein. The table has 95,000 to 150,000 distinct CDR3 sequences, approximately 13% seen once. Time point meaning: pre-sensitization, week 0. Treatment meaning: therapeutic diphenylcyclopropenone sensitization with weekly scalp DPC. In its sample, this clonotype was seen many times. Trimming took off 2 bases at V and 5 bases at J, with 18 bases between the two ends. Germline V CDR1 and CDR2: SGHVS, FNYEAQ. This CDR3 has 16 residues.

The sample here was whole blood, taken in connection with sensitization to the hapten diphenylcyclopropenone (DPC). This receptor was identified in a woman between 18 and 30 years old with alopecia areata. Some clones in this sample may be carry-over from other donors' samples. V gene TRBV7-6 combines with J gene TRBJ2-5, with D maybe TRBD2 (6 bases). The CDR3 sequence is CASSLLRRGRNETQYF. CDR3 nucleotides: TGTGCCAGCAGCTTACTGAGGCGGGGAAGGAATGAGACCCAGTACTTC.